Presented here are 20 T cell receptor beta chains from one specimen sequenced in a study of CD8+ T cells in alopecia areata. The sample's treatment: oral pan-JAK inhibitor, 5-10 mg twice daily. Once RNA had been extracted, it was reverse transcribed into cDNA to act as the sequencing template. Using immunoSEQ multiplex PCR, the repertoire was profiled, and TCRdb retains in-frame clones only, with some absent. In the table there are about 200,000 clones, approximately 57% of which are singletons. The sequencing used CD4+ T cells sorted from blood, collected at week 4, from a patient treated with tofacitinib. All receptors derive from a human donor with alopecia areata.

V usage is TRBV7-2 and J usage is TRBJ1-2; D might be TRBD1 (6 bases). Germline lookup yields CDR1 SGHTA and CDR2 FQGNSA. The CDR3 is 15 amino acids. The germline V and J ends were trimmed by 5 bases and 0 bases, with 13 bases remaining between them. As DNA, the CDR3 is TGTGCCAGCAGCCCCACGGGACACCCTAACTATGGCTACACCTTC. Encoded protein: CASSPTGHPNYGYTF.

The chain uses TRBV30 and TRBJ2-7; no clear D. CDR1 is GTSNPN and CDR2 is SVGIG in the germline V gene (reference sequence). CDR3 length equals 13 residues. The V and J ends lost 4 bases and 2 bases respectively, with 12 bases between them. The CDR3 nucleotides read TGTGCCTGGAATTATCAGGCCGCCTACGAGCAGTACTTC. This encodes CAWNYQAAYEQYF.

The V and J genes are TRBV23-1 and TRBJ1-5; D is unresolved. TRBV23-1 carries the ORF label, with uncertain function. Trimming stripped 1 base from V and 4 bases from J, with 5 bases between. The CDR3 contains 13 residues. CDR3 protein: CASSQWQNQPQHF. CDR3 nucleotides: TGCGCCAGCAGTCAATGGCAAAATCAGCCCCAGCATTTT.

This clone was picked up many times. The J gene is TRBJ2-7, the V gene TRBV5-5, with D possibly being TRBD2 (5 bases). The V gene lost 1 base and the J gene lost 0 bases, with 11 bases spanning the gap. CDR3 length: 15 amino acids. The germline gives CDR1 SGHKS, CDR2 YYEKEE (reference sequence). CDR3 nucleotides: TGTGCCAGCAGCTTGAAGGAGGAGAGCTCCTACGAGCAGTACTTC. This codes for CASSLKEESSYEQYF.

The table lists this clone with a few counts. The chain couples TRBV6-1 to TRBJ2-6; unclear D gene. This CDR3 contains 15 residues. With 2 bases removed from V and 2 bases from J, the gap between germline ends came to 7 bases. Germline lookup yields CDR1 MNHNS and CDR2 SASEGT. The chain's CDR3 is CASSETSAGANVLTF. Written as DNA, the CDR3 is TGTGCCAGCAGTGAAACCAGTGCTGGGGCCAACGTCCTGACTTTC.

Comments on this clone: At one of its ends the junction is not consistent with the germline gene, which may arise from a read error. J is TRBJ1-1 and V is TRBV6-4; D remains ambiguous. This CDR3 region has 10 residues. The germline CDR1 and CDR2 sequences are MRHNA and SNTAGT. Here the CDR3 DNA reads TGTGCCAGCAGTGACTCGAGATCTTCCTTT. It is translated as CASSDSRSSF.

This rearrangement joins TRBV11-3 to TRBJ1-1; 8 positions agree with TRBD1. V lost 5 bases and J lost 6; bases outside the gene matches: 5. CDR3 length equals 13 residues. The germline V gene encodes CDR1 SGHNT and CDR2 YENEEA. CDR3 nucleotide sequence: TGTGCCAGCAGCGGACAGGGAAGAGCTGAAGCTTTCTTT. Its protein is CASSGQGRAEAFF. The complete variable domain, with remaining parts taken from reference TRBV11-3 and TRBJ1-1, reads EAGVVQSPRYKIIEKKQPVAFWCNPISGHNTLYWYLQNLGQGPELLIRYENEEAVDDSQLPKDRFSAERLKGVDSTLKIQPAELGDSAVYLCASSGQGRAEAFFGQGTRLTVV.

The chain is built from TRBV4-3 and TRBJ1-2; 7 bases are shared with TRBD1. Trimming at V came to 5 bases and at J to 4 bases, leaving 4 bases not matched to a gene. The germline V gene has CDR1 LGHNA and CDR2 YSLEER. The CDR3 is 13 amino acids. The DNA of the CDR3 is TGCGCCAGCAGCTTGGCAGGGGGCTATGGCTACACCTTC. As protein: CASSLAGGYGYTF.

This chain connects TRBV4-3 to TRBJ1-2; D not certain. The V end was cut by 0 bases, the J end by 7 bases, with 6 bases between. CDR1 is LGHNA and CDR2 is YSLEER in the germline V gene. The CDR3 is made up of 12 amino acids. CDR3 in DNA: TGCGCCAGCAGCCAAGATAGGGCTGGCTACACCTTC. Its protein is CASSQDRAGYTF.

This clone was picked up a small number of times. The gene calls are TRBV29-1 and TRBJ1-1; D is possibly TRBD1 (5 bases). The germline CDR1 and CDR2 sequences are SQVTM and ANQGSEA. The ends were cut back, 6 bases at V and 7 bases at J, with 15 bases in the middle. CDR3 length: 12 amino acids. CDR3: CSVYRFDGEAFF. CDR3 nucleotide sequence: TGCAGCGTCTACAGGTTTGATGGTGAAGCTTTCTTT.

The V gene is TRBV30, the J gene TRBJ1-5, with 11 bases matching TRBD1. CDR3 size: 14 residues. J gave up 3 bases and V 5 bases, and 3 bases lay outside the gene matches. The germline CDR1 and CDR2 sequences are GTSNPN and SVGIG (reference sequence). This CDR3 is CAWGQGASNQPQHF. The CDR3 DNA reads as TGTGCCTGGGGACAGGGGGCATCCAATCAGCCCCAGCATTTT.

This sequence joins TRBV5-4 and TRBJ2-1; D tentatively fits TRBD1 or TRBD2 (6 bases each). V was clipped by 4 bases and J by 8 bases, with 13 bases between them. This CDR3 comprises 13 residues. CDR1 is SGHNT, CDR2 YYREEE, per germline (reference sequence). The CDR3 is CASSRGQGDEQFF. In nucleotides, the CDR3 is TGTGCCAGCAGCCGGGGGCAGGGCGATGAGCAGTTCTTC.

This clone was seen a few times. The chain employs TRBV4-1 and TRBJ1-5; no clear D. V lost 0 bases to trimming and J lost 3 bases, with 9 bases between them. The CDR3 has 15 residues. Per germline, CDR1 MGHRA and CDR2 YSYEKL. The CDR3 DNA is TGCGCCAGCAGCCAAGACGGCCAGGCCAATCAGCCCCAGCATTTT. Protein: CASSQDGQANQPQHF.

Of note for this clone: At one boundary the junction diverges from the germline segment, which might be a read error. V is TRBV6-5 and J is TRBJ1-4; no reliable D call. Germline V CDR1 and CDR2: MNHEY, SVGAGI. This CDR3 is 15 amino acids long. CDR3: CASSRSGMSNEKLSF. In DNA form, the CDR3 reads TGTGCCAGCAGTCGTTCCGGGATGTCTAATGAAAAACTGTCTTTT.

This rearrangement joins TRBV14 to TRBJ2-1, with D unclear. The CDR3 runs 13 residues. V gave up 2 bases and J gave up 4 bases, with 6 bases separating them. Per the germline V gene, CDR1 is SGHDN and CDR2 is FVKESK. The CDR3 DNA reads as TGTGCCAGCAGCCAACTCTCTTACAATGAGCAGTTCTTC. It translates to CASSQLSYNEQFF.

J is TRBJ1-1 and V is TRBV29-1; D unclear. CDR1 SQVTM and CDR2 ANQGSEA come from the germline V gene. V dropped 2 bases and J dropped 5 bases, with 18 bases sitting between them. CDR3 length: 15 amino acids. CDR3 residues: CSVEYRSKVRTEAFF. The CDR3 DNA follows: TGCAGCGTTGAATACCGTAGTAAGGTTCGGACTGAAGCTTTCTTT.

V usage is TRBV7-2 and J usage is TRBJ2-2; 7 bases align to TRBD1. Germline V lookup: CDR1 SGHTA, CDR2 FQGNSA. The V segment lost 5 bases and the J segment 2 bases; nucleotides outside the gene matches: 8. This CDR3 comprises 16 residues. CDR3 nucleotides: TGTGCCAGCAGCCTCACCGGGACAGTAAACACCGGGGAGCTGTTTTTT. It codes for CASSLTGTVNTGELFF.

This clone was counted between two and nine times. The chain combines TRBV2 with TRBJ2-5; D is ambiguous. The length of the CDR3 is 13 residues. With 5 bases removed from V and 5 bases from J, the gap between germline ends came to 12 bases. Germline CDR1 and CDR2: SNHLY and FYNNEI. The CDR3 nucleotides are TGTGCCAGCAGTTACAACCTTAGGGAGACCCAGTACTTC. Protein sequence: CASSYNLRETQYF.

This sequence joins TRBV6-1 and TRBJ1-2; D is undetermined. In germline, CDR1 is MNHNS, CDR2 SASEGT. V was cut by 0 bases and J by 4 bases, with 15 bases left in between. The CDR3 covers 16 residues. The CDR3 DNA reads TGTGCCAGCAGTGAAGCGCCAGAGGGCGCGGGCTATGGCTACACCTTC. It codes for CASSEAPEGAGYGYTF.

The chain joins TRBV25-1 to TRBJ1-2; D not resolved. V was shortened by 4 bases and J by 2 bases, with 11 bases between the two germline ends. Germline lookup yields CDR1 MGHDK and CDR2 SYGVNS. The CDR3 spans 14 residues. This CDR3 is CASSAPGSNYGYTF. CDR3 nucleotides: TGTGCCAGCAGTGCTCCAGGTTCAAACTATGGCTACACCTTC.